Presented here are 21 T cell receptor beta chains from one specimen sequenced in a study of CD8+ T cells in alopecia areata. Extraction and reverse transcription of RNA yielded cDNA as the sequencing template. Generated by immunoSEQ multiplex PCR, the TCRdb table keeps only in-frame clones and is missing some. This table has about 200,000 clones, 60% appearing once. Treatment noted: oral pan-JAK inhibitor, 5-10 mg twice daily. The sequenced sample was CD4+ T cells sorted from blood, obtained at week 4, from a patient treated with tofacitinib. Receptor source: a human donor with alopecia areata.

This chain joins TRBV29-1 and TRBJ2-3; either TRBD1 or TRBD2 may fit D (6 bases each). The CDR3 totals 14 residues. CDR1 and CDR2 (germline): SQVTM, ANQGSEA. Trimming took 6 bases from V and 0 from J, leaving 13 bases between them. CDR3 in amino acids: CSVSLGGSTDTQYF. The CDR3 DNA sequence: TGCAGCGTCAGCCTAGGGGGGAGCACAGATACGCAGTATTTT.

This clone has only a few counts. The CDR3 nucleotides are TGTGCCTGGAGTGACTACAGAAACACTGAAGCTTTCTTT. The encoded protein is CAWSDYRNTEAFF. The J gene is TRBJ1-1, the V gene TRBV30; D unclear. The germline V and J ends were trimmed by 1 base and 2 bases, with 8 bases remaining between them. Germline assignment: CDR1 GTSNPN and CDR2 SVGIG (reference sequence). The CDR3 consists of 13 residues. The full variable domain, rest sourced from reference TRBV30 and TRBJ1-1, is SQTIHQWPATLVQPVGSPLSLECTVEGTSNPNLYWYRQAAGRGLQLLFYSVGIGQISSEVPQNLSASRPQDRQFILSSKKLLLSDSGFYLCAWSDYRNTEAFFGQGTRLTVV.

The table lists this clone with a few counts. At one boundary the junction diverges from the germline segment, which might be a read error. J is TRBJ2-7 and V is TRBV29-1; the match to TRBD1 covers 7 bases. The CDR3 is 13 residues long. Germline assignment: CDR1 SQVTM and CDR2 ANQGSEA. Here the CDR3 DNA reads TGCAGCGTTGGGGGACAGAGATTCTACGATCAGTACTTC. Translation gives CSVGGQRFYDQYF.

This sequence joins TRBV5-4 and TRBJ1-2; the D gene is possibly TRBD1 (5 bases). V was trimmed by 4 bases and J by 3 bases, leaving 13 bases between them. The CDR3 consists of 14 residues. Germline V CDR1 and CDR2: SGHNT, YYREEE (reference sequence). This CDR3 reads CASSLGRGDYGYTF. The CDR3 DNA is TGTGCCAGCAGCCTGGGACGGGGGGACTATGGCTACACCTTC.

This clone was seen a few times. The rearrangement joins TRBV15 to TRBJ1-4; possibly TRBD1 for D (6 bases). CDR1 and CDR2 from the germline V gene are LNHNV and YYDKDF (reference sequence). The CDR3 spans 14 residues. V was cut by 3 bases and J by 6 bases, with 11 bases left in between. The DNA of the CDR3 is TGTGCCACCAGCAGGGACAGTGAACATGAAAAACTGTTTTTT. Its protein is CATSRDSEHEKLFF.

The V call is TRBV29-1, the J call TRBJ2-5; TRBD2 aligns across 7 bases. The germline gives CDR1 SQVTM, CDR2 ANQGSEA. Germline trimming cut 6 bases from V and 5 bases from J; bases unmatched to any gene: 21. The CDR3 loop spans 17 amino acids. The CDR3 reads CSVATARLAGLGETQYF. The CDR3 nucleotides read TGCAGCGTAGCTACTGCTCGACTAGCTGGATTGGGCGAGACCCAGTACTTC.

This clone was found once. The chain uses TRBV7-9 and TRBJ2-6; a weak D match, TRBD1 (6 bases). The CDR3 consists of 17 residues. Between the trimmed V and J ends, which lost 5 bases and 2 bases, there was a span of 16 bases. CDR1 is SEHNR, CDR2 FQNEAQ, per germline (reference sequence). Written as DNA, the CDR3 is TGTGCCAGCAGCCGAAACAGGGTCCAGACTGGGGCCAACGTCCTGACTTTC. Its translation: CASSRNRVQTGANVLTF. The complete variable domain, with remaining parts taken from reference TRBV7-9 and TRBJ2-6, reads DTGVSQNPRHKITKRGQNVTFRCDPISEHNRLYWYRQTLGQGPEFLTYFQNEAQLEKSRLLSDRFSAERPKGSFSTLEIQRTEQGDSAMYLCASSRNRVQTGANVLTFGAGSRLTVL.

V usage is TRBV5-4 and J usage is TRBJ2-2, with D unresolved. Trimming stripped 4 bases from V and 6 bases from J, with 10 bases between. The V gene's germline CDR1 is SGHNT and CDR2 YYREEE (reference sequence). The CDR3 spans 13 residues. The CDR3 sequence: CASSRALPGELFF. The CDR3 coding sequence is TGTGCCAGCAGCCGGGCGCTTCCCGGGGAGCTGTTTTTT.

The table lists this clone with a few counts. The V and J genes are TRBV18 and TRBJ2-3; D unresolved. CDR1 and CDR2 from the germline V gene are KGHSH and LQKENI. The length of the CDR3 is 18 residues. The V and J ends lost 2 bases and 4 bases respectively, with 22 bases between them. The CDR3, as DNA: TGTGCCAGCTCACCATTCCGCCCCGGGCCCAAAGATTCAGATACGCAGTATTTT. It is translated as CASSPFRPGPKDSDTQYF. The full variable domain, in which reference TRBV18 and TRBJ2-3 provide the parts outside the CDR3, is NAGVMQNPRHLVRRRGQEARLRCSPMKGHSHVYWYRQLPEEGLKFMVYLQKENIIDESGMPKERFSAEFPKEGPSILRIQQVVRGDSAAYFCASSPFRPGPKDSDTQYFGPGTRLTVL.

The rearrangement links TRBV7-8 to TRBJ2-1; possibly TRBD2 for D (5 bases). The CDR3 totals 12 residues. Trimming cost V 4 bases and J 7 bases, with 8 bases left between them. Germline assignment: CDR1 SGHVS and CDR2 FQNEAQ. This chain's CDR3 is CASSWRGNEQFF. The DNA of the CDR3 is TGTGCCAGCAGCTGGAGAGGGAATGAGCAGTTCTTC.

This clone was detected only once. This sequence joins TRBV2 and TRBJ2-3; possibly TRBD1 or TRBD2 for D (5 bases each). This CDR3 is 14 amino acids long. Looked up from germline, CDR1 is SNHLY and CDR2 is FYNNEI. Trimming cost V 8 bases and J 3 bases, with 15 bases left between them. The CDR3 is CASVRDGATDTQYF. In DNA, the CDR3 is TGTGCCAGCGTCCGGGACGGGGCGACAGATACGCAGTATTTT.

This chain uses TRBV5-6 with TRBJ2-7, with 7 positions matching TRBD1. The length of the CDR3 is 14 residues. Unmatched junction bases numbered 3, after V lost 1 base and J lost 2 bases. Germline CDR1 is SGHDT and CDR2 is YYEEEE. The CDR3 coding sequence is TGTGCCAGCAGCTTGCCGGGACAGCCCTACGAGCAGTACTTC. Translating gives CASSLPGQPYEQYF.

CDR3 sequence reads: CASSPQGQGEETQYF. CDR3 in DNA: TGTGCCAGCAGCCCCCAGGGACAGGGAGAAGAGACCCAGTACTTC. V gene TRBV9 combines with J gene TRBJ2-5, with 9 positions matching TRBD1. V gave up 4 bases and J gave up 3 bases; unmatched junction bases: 7. The CDR3 totals 15 residues. CDR1 and CDR2 from the germline V gene are SGDLS and YYNGEE. The variable domain in full, with the rest retrieved from reference TRBV9 and TRBJ2-5, is DSGVTQTPKHLITATGQRVTLRCSPRSGDLSVYWYQQSLDQGLQFLIQYYNGEERAKGNILERFSAQQFPDLHSELNLSSLELGDSALYFCASSPQGQGEETQYFGPGTRLLVL.

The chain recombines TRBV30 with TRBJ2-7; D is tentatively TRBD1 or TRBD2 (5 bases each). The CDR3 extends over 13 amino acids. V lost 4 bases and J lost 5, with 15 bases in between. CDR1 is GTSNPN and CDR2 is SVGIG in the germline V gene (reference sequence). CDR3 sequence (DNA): TGTGCCTGGAACGGGGTCCAGGGTCACGAGCAGTACTTC. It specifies CAWNGVQGHEQYF. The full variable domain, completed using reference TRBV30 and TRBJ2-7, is SQTIHQWPATLVQPVGSPLSLECTVEGTSNPNLYWYRQAAGRGLQLLFYSVGIGQISSEVPQNLSASRPQDRQFILSSKKLLLSDSGFYLCAWNGVQGHEQYFGPGTRLTVT.

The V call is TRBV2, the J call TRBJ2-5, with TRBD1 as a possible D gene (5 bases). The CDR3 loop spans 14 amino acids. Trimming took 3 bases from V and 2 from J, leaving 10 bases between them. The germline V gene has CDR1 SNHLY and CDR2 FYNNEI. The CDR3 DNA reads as TGTGCCAGCAGTGAGGGCAGGGAACAAGAGACCCAGTACTTC. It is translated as CASSEGREQETQYF.

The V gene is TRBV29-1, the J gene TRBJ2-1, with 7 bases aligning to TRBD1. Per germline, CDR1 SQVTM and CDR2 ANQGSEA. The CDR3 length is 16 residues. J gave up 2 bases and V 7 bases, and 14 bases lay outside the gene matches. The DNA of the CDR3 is TGCAGCGCAAAGACAGGGAAAAGCTTCACCTACAATGAGCAGTTCTTC. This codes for CSAKTGKSFTYNEQFF.

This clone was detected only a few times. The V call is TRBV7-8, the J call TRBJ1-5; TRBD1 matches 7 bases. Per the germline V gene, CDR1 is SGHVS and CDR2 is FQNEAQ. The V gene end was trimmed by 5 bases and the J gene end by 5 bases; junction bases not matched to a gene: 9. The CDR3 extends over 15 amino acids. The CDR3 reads CASSTDRQGHQPQHF. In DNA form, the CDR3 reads TGTGCCAGCAGCACCGATAGACAGGGCCATCAGCCCCAGCATTTT. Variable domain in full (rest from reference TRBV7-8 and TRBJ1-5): GAGVSQSPRYKVAKRGQDVALRCDPISGHVSLFWYQQALGQGPEFLTYFQNEAQLDKSGLPSDRFFAERPEGSVSTLKIQRTQQEDSAVYLCASSTDRQGHQPQHFGDGTRLSIL.

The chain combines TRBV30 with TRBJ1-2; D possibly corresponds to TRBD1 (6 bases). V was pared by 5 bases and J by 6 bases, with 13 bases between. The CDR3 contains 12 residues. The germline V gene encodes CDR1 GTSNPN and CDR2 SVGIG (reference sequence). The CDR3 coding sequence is TGTGCCTGGGGGCGAGGGGGAAATGGCTACACCTTC. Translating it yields CAWGRGGNGYTF.

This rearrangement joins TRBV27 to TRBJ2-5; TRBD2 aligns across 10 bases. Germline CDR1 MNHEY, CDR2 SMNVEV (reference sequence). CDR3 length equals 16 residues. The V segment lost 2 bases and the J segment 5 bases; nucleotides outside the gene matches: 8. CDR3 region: CASSLQLAGAGETQYF. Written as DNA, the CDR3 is TGTGCCAGCAGTTTACAGCTAGCGGGGGCCGGGGAGACCCAGTACTTC.

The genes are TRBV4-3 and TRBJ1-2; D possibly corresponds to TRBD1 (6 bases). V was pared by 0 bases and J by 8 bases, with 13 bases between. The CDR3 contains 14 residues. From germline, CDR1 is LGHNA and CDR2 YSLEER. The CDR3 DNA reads TGCGCCAGCAGCCAAGAACAGGGACGTGGGGGCTACACCTTC. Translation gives CASSQEQGRGGYTF.

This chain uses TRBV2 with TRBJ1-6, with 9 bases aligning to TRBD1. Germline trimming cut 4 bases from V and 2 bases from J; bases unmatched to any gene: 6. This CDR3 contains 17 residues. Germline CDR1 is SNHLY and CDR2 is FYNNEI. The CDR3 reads CASSGGQGGTYNSPLHF. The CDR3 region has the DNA TGTGCCAGCAGTGGGGGACAGGGAGGCACCTATAATTCACCCCTCCACTTT.